A selection of T cell receptor beta chains follows, all from one sample in a study of regulatory T cells in long-lasting Graves disease. TCRdb processed the multiplex PCR reads anew with MiXCR; each CDR3 protein has one entry. Here the sample spans some 250,000 distinct CDR3 sequences, approximately 20% being singletons. This sample also belongs to another study, concerning T cells in Graves' hyperthyroidism and ophthalmopathy.

The material was peripheral blood mononuclear cells (PBMCs), obtained at new diagnosis, from a patient treated with antithyroid drugs. The receptors come from a woman aged 25-40 years with Graves disease. CDR3s include the opening cysteine and the closing phenylalanine or tryptophan. D genes are given only for firm matches. For some rows the clone size is stated as once, few or many, or as a class when expanded; others skip it.

>TRBJ1-5|TRBV10-3|.|many
TGTGCCATCAGTGAGTCTCCTCCCCTGGGCAATCAGCCCCAGCATTTT
CAISESPPLGNQPQHF
>TRBJ2-7|TRBV19|TRBD1|.
TGTGCCAGTAGTACACAGGGGCCCTACGAGCAGTACTTC
CASSTQGPYEQYF
>TRBJ1-1|TRBV5-1|.|many
TGCGCCAGCAAGGCAAACACTGAAGCTTTCTTT
CASKANTEAFF
>TRBJ2-3|TRBV18|.|many
TGTGCCAGCTCGCAACTGGGGGCTTCGGATACGCAGTATTTT
CASSQLGASDTQYF
>TRBJ2-3|TRBV6-1|TRBD2|many
TGTGCCAGCAGCCCTAGCGGGGGGTACACAGATACGCAGTATTTT
CASSPSGGYTDTQYF
>TRBJ1-1|TRBV5-1|.|many
TGCGCCAGCAGCTTGATTGGGGATGACACTGAAGCTTTCTTT
CASSLIGDDTEAFF
>TRBJ1-5|TRBV4-1|.|many
TGCGCCAGCAGCGGACCCACGGGGAATCAGCCCCAGCATTTT
CASSGPTGNQPQHF
>TRBJ2-7|TRBV28|.|.
TGTGCCAGCAGTCTCAGGGACAACTCCTACGAGCAGTACTTC
CASSLRDNSYEQYF
>TRBJ2-3|TRBV24-1|TRBD2|many
TGTGCCACCAGTGACCCCGGACTAGCGGGGGGCGCAGATACGCAGTATTTT
CATSDPGLAGGADTQYF
>TRBJ1-2|TRBV4-1|.|many
TGCGCCAGCGTAAACCCGGGAATGAGGGCTGGCTACACCTTC
CASVNPGMRAGYTF
>TRBJ2-1|TRBV7-2|.|many
TGTGCCAGCAGCCGAGGCAGCGCCTCCTACAATGAGCAGTTCTTC
CASSRGSASYNEQFF
>TRBJ2-5|TRBV20-1|.|many
TGCAGTGCTGGGGGGGGCCGATTTCGGAGCCAAGAGACCCAGTACTTC
CSAGGGRFRSQETQYF
>TRBJ1-5|TRBV4-1|.|many
TGTGCCAGCAGCCCTGACATGGAGCAGCCCCAGCATTTT
CASSPDMEQPQHF
>TRBJ2-3|TRBV20-1|TRBD2|many
TGCAGTGCTAGAGATCTAGCGGGGGAATTCACAGATACGCAGTATTTT
CSARDLAGEFTDTQYF
>TRBJ2-3|TRBV20-1|.|many
TGCAGTGCTATCCGTGCAGATACGCAGTATTTT
CSAIRADTQYF
>TRBJ1-5|TRBV10-3|TRBD1|.
TGTGCCATCAGCGGGACAGGGGGTAATCAGCCCCAGCATTTT
CAISGTGGNQPQHF
>TRBJ1-6|TRBV6-1|.|many
TGTGCCAGCAGTGCGTGGGGGCAGGGGAGGAGCTCCTATAATTCACCCCTCCACTTT
CASSAWGQGRSSYNSPLHF
>TRBJ1-1|TRBV5-1|.|.
TGCGCCAGCAGACAGTCGAACACTGAAGCTTTCTTT
CASRQSNTEAFF
>TRBJ2-5|TRBV12-3/TRBV12-4|TRBD2|many
TGTGCCAGCACCACCGGGGAGGGATCGGAGACCCAGTACTTC
CASTTGEGSETQYF
>TRBJ1-1|TRBV4-1|TRBD1|few
TGCGCCAGCAACGGAGGACAGGGGTGGACTGAAGCTTTCTTT
CASNGGQGWTEAFF
>TRBJ1-2|TRBV5-1|TRBD1|many
TGCGCCAGCAGCAGCAGGGGGCAGGTCTATGGCTACACCTTC
CASSSRGQVYGYTF
>TRBJ2-7|TRBV20-1|.|many
TGCAGTGCTAGAGCGGGACCCTACGAGCAGTACTTC
CSARAGPYEQYF
>TRBJ1-5|TRBV2|TRBD1|many
TGTGCCAGCAGTGAAGGACAGGGGGCCGGTCAGCCCCAGCATTTT
CASSEGQGAGQPQHF
>TRBJ2-7|TRBV4-2|TRBD1|few
TGTGCCAGCAGCCAAGTTGTGAGCGGGACAGGGGCCTACGAGCAGTACTTC
CASSQVVSGTGAYEQYF
>TRBJ2-1|TRBV18|.|few
TGTGCCAGCTCACCACCAGGGCTAACATCGTACAATGAGCAGTTCTTC
CASSPPGLTSYNEQFF
>TRBJ2-3|TRBV20-1|TRBD2|.
TGCAGTGCTCCCTCGAGGACTAGCGGGAGAGGTGATACGCAGTATTTT
CSAPSRTSGRGDTQYF
>TRBJ2-1|TRBV27|.|many
TGTGCCAGCAGTTTAAGGTATCTGAACAATGAGCAGTTCTTC
CASSLRYLNNEQFF
>TRBJ2-1|TRBV20-1|TRBD2|many
TGCAGTGCGTTAGCGGGGGGGCCGGTAAATGAGCAGTTCTTC
CSALAGGPVNEQFF
>TRBJ2-1|TRBV11-2|TRBD2|.
TGTGCCAGCAGCTTAACTTCGTCTAGCGGGGGGGCCGGTGAGCAGTTCTTC
CASSLTSSSGGAGEQFF
>TRBJ1-2|TRBV5-1|TRBD1|many
TGCGCCAGCAGCTCCGGAGACAGGGTCGGTGGCTACACCTTC
CASSSGDRVGGYTF
>TRBJ1-2|TRBV6-2/TRBV6-3|.|many
TGTGCCAGCAGTTCGTCGACCGGGGTTTACTATGGCTACACCTTC
CASSSSTGVYYGYTF
>TRBJ1-2|TRBV3-1|TRBD1|many
TGTGCCAGCAGCCAAGAAGGGACAGGGGCCGGACCCGGTAGGGGCTACACCTTC
CASSQEGTGAGPGRGYTF
>TRBJ1-5|TRBV6-1|.|many
TGTGCCAGCAGTGAAAAGGACGGGGACAATCAGCCCCAGCATTTT
CASSEKDGDNQPQHF
>TRBJ1-1|TRBV13|.|many
TGCGCCAGCAGCTCACAGTCCGGGGGCACTGAAGCTTTCTTT
CASSSQSGGTEAFF
>TRBJ2-4|TRBV3-1|TRBD2|many
TGTGCCAGCAGCCATTGGGGCAGCGGACTAGCGGGGGAAAACATTCAGTACTTC
CASSHWGSGLAGENIQYF
>TRBJ1-5|TRBV10-3|.|.
TGTGCCATCAGTGAGAAGGACGGAGAGCCCCAGCATTTT
CAISEKDGEPQHF
>TRBJ1-1|TRBV2|.|many
TGTGCCAGCAAGTTTCAGATGGTCACTGAAGCTTTCTTT
CASKFQMVTEAFF
>TRBJ2-5|TRBV2|.|many
TGTGCCAGCAGTGGTCAGGGGTGGCAGGAGACCCAGTACTTC
CASSGQGWQETQYF
>TRBJ2-1|TRBV6-2/TRBV6-3|.|.
TGTGCCAGCAGTATCGTGTATGAGCAGTTCTTC
CASSIVYEQFF
>TRBJ1-5|TRBV2|.|many
TGTGCCAGCAGTGATTCGCAGGGCTATCAGCCCCAGCATTTT
CASSDSQGYQPQHF
>TRBJ1-5|TRBV18|.|many
TGTGCCAGCTCACCGAGGAAGCTGAATAGCAATCAGCCCCAGCATTTT
CASSPRKLNSNQPQHF
>TRBJ2-1|TRBV20-1|TRBD2|many
TGCAGTGCTTCCACTAGCGGGGGGGTTTATGAGCAGTTCTTC
CSASTSGGVYEQFF
>TRBJ1-4|TRBV3-1|.|many
TGTGCCAGCAGCCAAGAGACCCTGAGGGAAAAACTGTTTTTT
CASSQETLREKLFF
>TRBJ1-1|TRBV4-1|.|many
TGCGCCAGCAGCTCATTTGGTGGAGGTAACACTGAAGCTTTCTTT
CASSSFGGGNTEAFF
>TRBJ1-1|TRBV6-5|.|many
TGTGCCAGCAGTTACTCGGGGGGGCACGGGAACACTGAAGCTTTCTTT
CASSYSGGHGNTEAFF
>TRBJ1-1|TRBV6-5|TRBD1|few
TGTGCCAGCAGTTACTCGGGACAGGGGGTTGGTGAAGCTTTCTTT
CASSYSGQGVGEAFF
>TRBJ2-7|TRBV5-1|.|many
TGCGCCAGCAGCGTGGGACAATACCCCTCCTACGAGCAGTACTTC
CASSVGQYPSYEQYF
>TRBJ1-1|TRBV18|.|many
TGTGCCAGCTCACCACCGGGGGGCCCGAACACTGAAGCTTTCTTT
CASSPPGGPNTEAFF
>TRBJ1-1|TRBV7-9|.|many
TGCGCCAGCAGCTGGGGGAACAGCCTGAACACTGAAGCTTTCTTT
CASSWGNSLNTEAFF
>TRBJ1-1|TRBV19|.|.
TGTGCCGGTAGGTGGGGAAGTACTGAAGCTTTCTTT
CAGRWGSTEAFF
>TRBJ2-3|TRBV19|TRBD2|many
TGTGCCAGTAGTCGGACTAGCGGGGGAGGGACGTCAGATACGCAGTATTTT
CASSRTSGGGTSDTQYF
>TRBJ1-5|TRBV19|.|few
TGTGCCACATCGTCTACGGGTGGAGCGCAGCCCCAGCATTTT
CATSSTGGAQPQHF
>TRBJ1-2|TRBV19|.|.
TGTGCCAGTAGTCCATCCCGAGCAACTAACTATGGCTACACCTTC
CASSPSRATNYGYTF